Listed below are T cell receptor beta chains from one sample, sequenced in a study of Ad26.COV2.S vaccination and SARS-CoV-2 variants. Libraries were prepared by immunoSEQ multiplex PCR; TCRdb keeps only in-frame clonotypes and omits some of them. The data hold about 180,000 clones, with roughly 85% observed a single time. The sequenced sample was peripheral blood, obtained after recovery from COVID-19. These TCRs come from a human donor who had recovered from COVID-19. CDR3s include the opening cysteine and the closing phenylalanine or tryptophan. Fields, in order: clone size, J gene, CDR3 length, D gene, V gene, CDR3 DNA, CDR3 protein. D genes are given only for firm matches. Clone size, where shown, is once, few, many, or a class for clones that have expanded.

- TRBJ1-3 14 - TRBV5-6 TGTGCCAGCAGCTTGTTAGGGCCTGGAAACACCATATATTTT CASSLLGPGNTIYF
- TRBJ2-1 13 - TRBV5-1 TGCGCCAGCAGCTTGGGCACATACAATGAGCAGTTCTTC CASSLGTYNEQFF
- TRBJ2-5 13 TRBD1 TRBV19 TGTGCCAGTAGTCTGACAGGGACGGAGACCCAGTACTTC CASSLTGTETQYF
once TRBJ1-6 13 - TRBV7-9 TGTGCCAGCACCGCAAACCGGTTGTCACCCCTCCACTTT CASTANRLSPLHF
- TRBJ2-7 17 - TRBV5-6 TGTGCCAGCAGCTCTCAGGGGATACTCTACCTCGAGTACGAGCAGTACTTC CASSSQGILYLEYEQYF
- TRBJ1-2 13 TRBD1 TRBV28 TGTGCCAGCAGCTCCGTAGGGGGCTTTGGCTACACCTTC CASSSVGGFGYTF
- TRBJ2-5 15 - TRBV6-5 TGTGCCAGCAGTCCGCAACTCAGGCGAGGGGAGACCCAGTACTTC CASSPQLRRGETQYF
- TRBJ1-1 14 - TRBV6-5 TGTGCCAGCGGGAGGGGACCATTCCCCACCCAAGCTTTCTTT CASGRGPFPTQAFF
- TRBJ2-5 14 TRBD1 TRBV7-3 TGTGCCAGCAGCCTACAGGGGTCACAAGAGACCCAGTACTTC CASSLQGSQETQYF
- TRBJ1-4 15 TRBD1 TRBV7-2 TGTGCCAGCAGCCAGAGAGGACAGGGGAATGAAAAACTGTTTTTT CASSQRGQGNEKLFF
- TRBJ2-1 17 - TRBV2 TGTGCCAGCAGGAAACGTAGAGGGACCGACCGTTTAGATGAGCAGTTCTTC CASRKRRGTDRLDEQFF
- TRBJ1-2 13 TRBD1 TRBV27 TGTGCCACTGGGACAGGGGGTGGGGGTGGCTACACCTTC CATGTGGGGGYTF
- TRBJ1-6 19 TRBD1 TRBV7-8 TGTGCCAGCAGCTTCCCCGGGACAGGGGGTTTAGGATATAATTCACCCCTCCACTTT CASSFPGTGGLGYNSPLHF
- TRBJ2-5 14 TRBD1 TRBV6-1 TGTGCCAGCAGTGATACAGGGGGCGGAAAGACCCAGTACTTC CASSDTGGGKTQYF
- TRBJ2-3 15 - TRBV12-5 TGTGCTAGTGGTTTGGTACTAGGAGTGACAGATACGCAGTATTTT CASGLVLGVTDTQYF
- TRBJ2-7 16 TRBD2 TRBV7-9 TGTGCCAGCAGCAAACCAAGCGGGAGGCCCCCCTACGAGCAGTACTTC CASSKPSGRPPYEQYF